This passage covers 16 T cell receptor beta chains from one sample sequenced in a study of shared clonotypes between healthy human individuals (dated by TCRdb to the early 2020s). Libraries were built with the immunoSEQ multiplex PCR assay. What TCRdb holds here is the immuneACCESS table cut down to in-frame rearrangements. Part of the clones is not present; checked against another copy, under half of the missing clones reflect an unresolved V gene, and the others are unexplained. The sample data list almost 700,000 clones, and 92% of these were observed just once. Approximately 25% of the sample is taken by the ten largest. CD8 naive samples consisted of CD45RO-negative cells that were positively selected for CCR7, yielding a CD45RA+CCR7+ population without TemRA cells. The sequencing input was naive CD8+ T cells sorted from blood. The cell subset or site tag for this specimen amounts to: CD45RA+CCR7+. Receptor source: a man younger than 45 in good health.

This chain connects TRBV27 to TRBJ2-4; TRBD2 matches at 10 bases. The J segment lost 7 bases and the V segment lost 4 bases, leaving 10 bases of the junction unmatched. Germline V gene data show CDR1 as MNHEY and CDR2 as SMNVEV (reference sequence). There are 16 residues in the CDR3. As DNA, the CDR3 is TGTGCCAGCAGTTCCCCCATTCTAGCGGGAGTGAACATTCAGTACTTC. Its translation is CASSSPILAGVNIQYF.

Regarding this clone: Within the sample, other DNA sequences also encode this same CDR3. The rearrangement links TRBV27 to TRBJ1-5; 8 bases are a match to TRBD1. This CDR3 comprises 14 residues. Germline V lookup: CDR1 MNHEY, CDR2 SMNVEV (reference sequence). With 6 bases clipped from V and 4 bases from J, the junction kept 5 bases outside the gene matches. The DNA for the CDR3 is TGTGCCAGCAGCTTAGGGACAGGTAATCAGCCCCAGCATTTT. It codes for CASSLGTGNQPQHF.

The V gene is TRBV27, the J gene TRBJ2-3; the D gene could be TRBD1 or TRBD2 (6 bases each). The CDR3 is 15 residues long. CDR1 and CDR2 from the germline V gene are MNHEY and SMNVEV (reference sequence). The V end was cut by 4 bases, the J end by 5 bases, with 16 bases between. CDR3 loop: CASSSKGGKRDTQYF. Here the CDR3 DNA reads TGTGCCAGCAGTTCCAAGGGGGGAAAGAGAGATACGCAGTATTTT.

The chain uses TRBV4-1 and TRBJ1-2; 11 bases line up with TRBD1. This CDR3 spans 17 amino acids. Germline lookup yields CDR1 MGHRA and CDR2 YSYEKL. J gave up 8 bases and V 0 bases, and 11 bases lay outside the gene matches. This chain's CDR3 is CASSQDRGTGGSIGYTF. DNA of the CDR3: TGCGCCAGCAGCCAAGATCGGGGGACAGGGGGTTCGATAGGCTACACCTTC.

The chain's CDR3 is CASSEDRGQIAYEQYF. Written as DNA, the CDR3 is TGTGCCAGCAGTGAAGATAGGGGACAGATAGCCTACGAGCAGTACTTC. This chain uses TRBV6-1 with TRBJ2-7, with 7 bases aligning to TRBD1. Germline trimming cut 1 base from V and 2 bases from J; bases unmatched to any gene: 8. The CDR3 consists of 16 residues. CDR1 MNHNS and CDR2 SASEGT come from the germline V gene.

V and J are TRBV6-4 and TRBJ2-1; D unresolved. The CDR3 is 11 residues long. Trimming stripped 6 bases from V and 8 bases from J, with 8 bases between. Germline assignment: CDR1 MRHNA and CDR2 SNTAGT. CDR3 loop: CASSALDEQFF. The CDR3 nucleotides are TGTGCCAGCAGCGCCCTCGATGAGCAGTTCTTC.

The rearrangement uses TRBV9 and TRBJ2-3; D unclear. Germline loops: CDR1 SGDLS, CDR2 YYNGEE. This CDR3 has 12 residues. V was trimmed by 3 bases and J by 7 bases, leaving 9 bases between them. CDR3 sequence: CASSATPNTQYF. The CDR3 DNA sequence: TGTGCCAGCAGCGCCACACCTAATACGCAGTATTTT. The variable domain in full, with the rest retrieved from reference TRBV9 and TRBJ2-3, is DSGVTQTPKHLITATGQRVTLRCSPRSGDLSVYWYQQSLDQGLQFLIQYYNGEERAKGNILERFSAQQFPDLHSELNLSSLELGDSALYFCASSATPNTQYFGPGTRLTVL.

The chain recombines TRBV9 with TRBJ2-7; D is possibly TRBD2 (5 bases). V was clipped by 0 bases and J by 2 bases, with 9 bases between them. CDR3 size: 14 residues. Germline values: CDR1 SGDLS, CDR2 YYNGEE. Written as DNA, the CDR3 is TGTGCCAGCAGCGTAGGTGGGAGCGCCTACGAGCAGTACTTC. It codes for CASSVGGSAYEQYF.

The gene calls are TRBV30 and TRBJ2-5; 7 nucleotides align to TRBD1. In germline, CDR1 is GTSNPN, CDR2 SVGIG (reference sequence). This CDR3 is 12 amino acids long. V dropped 3 bases and J dropped 3; count of bases not matched to a gene: 1. CDR3 region: CAWSGTEETQYF. DNA of the CDR3: TGTGCCTGGAGCGGGACAGAAGAGACCCAGTACTTC.

About this clone itself: Compared with germline, one end of the junction differs, possibly owing to a read error. The J gene is TRBJ2-7, the V gene TRBV11-3; the D is unclear. Germline V gene sequence: CDR1 SGHNT, CDR2 YENEEA. CDR3 length: 11 amino acids. Here the CDR3 reads CASSTSDEQYF. DNA of the CDR3: TGTGCCAGCAGCACCTCCGACGAGCAGTACTTC.

The rearrangement links TRBV27 to TRBJ1-1; 7 bases map to TRBD1. J gave up 1 base and V 5 bases, and 7 bases lay outside the gene matches. This CDR3 comprises 15 residues. Germline CDR1 MNHEY, CDR2 SMNVEV (reference sequence). The CDR3 is CASSVSRGGNTEAFF. For the CDR3, the DNA is TGTGCCAGCAGTGTTTCCAGGGGGGGGAACACTGAAGCTTTCTTT.

V and J are TRBV29-1 and TRBJ2-7, with 8 nucleotides matching TRBD2. The CDR3 contains 13 residues. CDR1 SQVTM and CDR2 ANQGSEA come from the germline V gene. The V gene end was trimmed by 4 bases and the J gene end by 2 bases; junction bases not matched to a gene: 4. This CDR3 is CSVVRAGAYEQYF. The CDR3 nucleotides are TGCAGCGTTGTACGAGCGGGGGCCTACGAGCAGTACTTC.

This clone appeared once. CDR3 sequence (DNA): TGTGCCAGCAGCCCCGAAGTCGGTTACAATGAGCAGTTCTTC. It codes for CASSPEVGYNEQFF. This chain connects TRBV4-2 to TRBJ2-1; D call uncertain. V gave up 4 bases and J gave up 4 bases, with 11 bases separating them. This CDR3 is 14 amino acids long. Germline CDR1 and CDR2: LGHNA and YNFKEQ.

The chain combines TRBV27 with TRBJ2-3, with 8 bases fitting TRBD2. Germline CDR1 and CDR2: MNHEY and SMNVEV (reference sequence). This CDR3 has 20 residues. With 6 bases clipped from V and 2 bases from J, the junction kept 22 bases outside the gene matches. The CDR3 nucleotides read TGTGCCAGCAGCACCGTTCGGCTAGCGGGCCCAATCCATACCACAGATACGCAGTATTTT. Translation gives CASSTVRLAGPIHTTDTQYF.

The V and J genes are TRBV7-9 and TRBJ2-7; D perhaps matches TRBD2 (6 bases). V was cut by 5 bases and J by 4 bases, with 12 bases left in between. CDR3 length equals 13 residues. Germline V lookup: CDR1 SEHNR, CDR2 FQNEAQ (reference sequence). DNA for the CDR3: TGTGCCAGCAGCCCAGAGACTAGTTACGAGCAGTACTTC. Translating it yields CASSPETSYEQYF.

Concerning this clone: The same CDR3 arises from other DNA sequences in this sample as well. The V and J genes are TRBV6-5 and TRBJ1-2; D is perhaps TRBD1 (5 bases). Germline V gene data show CDR1 as MNHEY and CDR2 as SVGAGI. Trimming removed 2 bases from V and 1 base from J, with 5 bases in between. The length of the CDR3 is 13 residues. CDR3 sequence: CASSYGGNYGYTF. In nucleotides, the CDR3 is TGTGCCAGCAGTTACGGGGGTAACTATGGCTACACCTTC.